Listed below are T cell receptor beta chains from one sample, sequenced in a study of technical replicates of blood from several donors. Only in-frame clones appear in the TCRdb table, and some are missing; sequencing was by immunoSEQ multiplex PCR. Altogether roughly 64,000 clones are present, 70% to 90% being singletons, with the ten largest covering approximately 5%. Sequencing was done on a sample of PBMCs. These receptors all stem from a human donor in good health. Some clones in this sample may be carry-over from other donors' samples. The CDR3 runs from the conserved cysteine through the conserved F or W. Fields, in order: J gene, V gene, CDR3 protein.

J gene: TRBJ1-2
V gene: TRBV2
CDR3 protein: CASSEARGGRMSTYGYTF

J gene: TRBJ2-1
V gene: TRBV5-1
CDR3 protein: CASSKHLGGDYNEQFF

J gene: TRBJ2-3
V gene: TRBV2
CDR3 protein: CASSKRQSPLAQYF

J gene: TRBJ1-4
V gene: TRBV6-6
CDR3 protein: CASSTQGREKLFF

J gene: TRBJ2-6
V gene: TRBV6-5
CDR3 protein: CASSYTGFGANVLTF

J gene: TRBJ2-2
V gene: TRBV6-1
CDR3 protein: CATLSSRVYTGELFF

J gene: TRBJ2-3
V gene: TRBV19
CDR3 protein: CASSIIPTDTQYF

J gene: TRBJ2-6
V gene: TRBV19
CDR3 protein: CASSRAGASGANVLTF

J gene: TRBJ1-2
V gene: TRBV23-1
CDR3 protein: CASSQSGGGVYGYTF

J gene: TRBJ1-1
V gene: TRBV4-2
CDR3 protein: CASSQQGGNTEAFF

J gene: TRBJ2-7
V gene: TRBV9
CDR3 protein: CASSRGTGGFAELYEQYF

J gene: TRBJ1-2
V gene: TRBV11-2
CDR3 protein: CASSLDGTALYGYTF

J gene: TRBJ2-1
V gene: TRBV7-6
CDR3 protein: CASSQQGLYANEQFF

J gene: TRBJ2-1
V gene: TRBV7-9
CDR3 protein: CASNSGLAGLNEQFF

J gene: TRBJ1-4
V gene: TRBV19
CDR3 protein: CASSLIRDTATNEKLFF

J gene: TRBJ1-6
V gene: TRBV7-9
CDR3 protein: CASSLSPTGIGSPLHF

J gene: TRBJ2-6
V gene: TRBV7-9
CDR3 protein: CASSTTVWASGANVLTF

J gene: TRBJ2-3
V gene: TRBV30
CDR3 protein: CAGGAGVRDTQYF

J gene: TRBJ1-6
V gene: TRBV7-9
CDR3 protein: CASSIRGGKDNSPLHF

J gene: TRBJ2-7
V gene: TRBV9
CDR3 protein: CASSVGGSSYEQYF

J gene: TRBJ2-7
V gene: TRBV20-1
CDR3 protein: CSASDRYEQYF

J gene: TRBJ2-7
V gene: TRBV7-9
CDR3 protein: CASGVSLEQYF

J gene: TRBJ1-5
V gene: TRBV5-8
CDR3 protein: CATRGDRGLQPQHF